The 2 T cell receptor beta chains in this list originate from one sample, sequenced in a study of spatial heterogeneity in lung cancer. TCRdb ran MiXCR on the 5' RACE reads and lists one entry per CDR3 protein. The sample consists of around 10,000 distinct CDR3 sequences, over 3% of them appearing once. Time point noted: blood taken at disease recurrence. From tumor, nontumor lung or frozen PBMC, whole RNA was taken unsorted for sequencing. The sample here was PBMCs, taken at recurrence. The receptors come from a female donor with early-stage non-small cell lung cancer.

Sample share makes this clonotype medium-sized. The library was built for alpha chains, so this beta chain is an off-target read and its size means little. J is TRBJ2-1 and V is TRBV10-3; unclear D gene. This CDR3 comprises 13 residues. V was trimmed by 10 bases and J by 5 bases, leaving 15 bases between them. Germline values: CDR1 ENHRY, CDR2 SYGVKD. CDR3 region: CATRAAVNNEQFF. The CDR3 DNA reads TGTGCCACCCGGGCCGCAGTAAACAATGAGCAGTTCTTC.

Many counts were recorded for this clonotype. This beta chain lies outside the target of a library built for alpha chains; its clone size means little. V gene TRBV29-1 combines with J gene TRBJ1-1; D is ambiguous. CDR3 size: 13 residues. Germline CDR1 is SQVTM and CDR2 is ANQGSEA. V gave up 1 base and J gave up 11 bases, with 17 bases separating them. CDR3 in amino acids: CSVEGRGGFDAFF. The CDR3 DNA reads TGCAGCGTTGAAGGCCGGGGAGGGTTTGACGCTTTCTTT.